Each of the 16 T cell receptor beta chains below was sequenced from the same sample in a study of T-cell reconstitution after alpha-beta-depleted transplantation in children. The TCRbeta library incorporated unique molecular identifiers. TCRdb independently ran MiXCR on the PCR reads; one entry per CDR3 protein. The sample comprises 300,000 to 400,000 distinct CDR3 sequences, 10% to 15% of which are singletons, and around 4.1% rests with the top ten. Sequencing was performed on PBMCs, taken from the stem cell graft. The receptors were gathered from a human donor who donated a stem cell graft to a child with Fanconi anemia.

This clonotype has a count of ten or more. The chain recombines TRBV29-1 with TRBJ1-1; TRBD1 matches at 11 bases. Germline trimming cut 6 bases from V and 1 base from J; bases unmatched to any gene: 7. Per the germline V gene, CDR1 is SQVTM and CDR2 is ANQGSEA. The CDR3 contains 15 residues. The CDR3 coding sequence is TGCAGCGTCCTCCCAGGGACAGGGGGGAACACTGAAGCTTTCTTT. As protein: CSVLPGTGGNTEAFF.

This clonotype was recorded a few times. This chain links TRBV6-2 or TRBV6-3 with TRBJ1-6, with 7 bases aligning to TRBD1. The CDR3 contains 18 residues. Germline values: CDR1 MNHEY, CDR2 SVGEGT. Germline trimming cut 2 bases from V and 7 bases from J; bases unmatched to any gene: 14. The CDR3 DNA sequence: TGTGCCAGCAGTTACCTATACAGGGGACGAACTTGGAATTCACCCCTCCACTTT. Amino acid sequence: CASSYLYRGRTWNSPLHF.

This clonotype was counted ten times or more. The chain joins TRBV12-3 or TRBV12-4 to TRBJ2-2; D may be TRBD2 (6 bases). V dropped 0 bases and J dropped 8 bases, with 10 bases sitting between them. CDR3 size: 14 residues. The CDR3 spells CASSLARREGELFF. CDR3 nucleotide sequence: TGTGCCAGCAGTTTAGCGAGGAGGGAGGGGGAGCTGTTTTTT.

The chain is built from TRBV5-1 and TRBJ2-7; the match to TRBD1 covers 9 bases. The CDR3 extends over 14 amino acids. CDR1 SGHRS and CDR2 YFSETQ come from the germline V gene. J gave up 5 bases and V 4 bases, and 7 bases lay outside the gene matches. CDR3 DNA: TGCGCCAGCAGCGCGAGGACAGGGGTTAACGAGCAGTACTTC. This gives the protein CASSARTGVNEQYF.

This clonotype was counted only a few times. The chain is built from TRBV19 and TRBJ1-1; weak D call: TRBD1 (6 bases). CDR3 length: 14 residues. The germline V gene has CDR1 LNHDA and CDR2 SQIVND (reference sequence). V was cut by 7 bases and J by 5 bases, with 17 bases left in between. The CDR3 is CASMELQGRTEAFF. DNA of the CDR3: TGTGCCAGTATGGAGTTACAGGGAAGGACTGAAGCTTTCTTT.

The DNA for the CDR3 is TGTGCCACCTCGACAGGTTCGGGTCAGCCCCAGCATTTT. This gives the protein CATSTGSGQPQHF. The chain employs TRBV12-3 or TRBV12-4 and TRBJ1-5; D may be TRBD1 (6 bases). V was shortened by 10 bases and J by 6 bases, with 16 bases between the two germline ends. There are 13 residues in the CDR3.

This clonotype was recorded many times. The chain uses TRBV4-3 and TRBJ1-1; no firm D call. This CDR3 is 15 amino acids long. V lost 0 bases and J lost 1, with 9 bases in between. The V gene's germline CDR1 is LGHNA and CDR2 YSLEER. The CDR3 nucleotides read TGCGCCAGCAGCCAAGACCGGCAGGCGAACACTGAAGCTTTCTTT. Residues: CASSQDRQANTEAFF.

This clonotype has at least ten counts. The chain carries TRBV11-1 and TRBJ2-4; the match to TRBD1 covers 8 bases. The germline gives CDR1 SGHAT, CDR2 FQDESV (reference sequence). J gave up 0 bases and V 0 bases, and 7 bases lay outside the gene matches. CDR3 size: 18 residues. The CDR3 here is CASSLAAGTGLAKNIQYF. CDR3 DNA: TGTGCCAGCAGCTTAGCCGCGGGGACAGGCCTAGCCAAAAACATTCAGTACTTC.

The chain combines TRBV6-5 with TRBJ1-2, with D possibly being TRBD1 (6 bases). The CDR3 is made up of 15 amino acids. Trimming pared 4 bases from V and 5 bases from J, leaving 17 bases between. CDR1 is MNHEY, CDR2 SVGAGI, per germline. In DNA form, the CDR3 reads TGTGCCAGCAGTTTCGCCGGACAGCGAGGGTATGGCTACACCTTC. This sequence encodes CASSFAGQRGYGYTF.

This rearrangement joins TRBV6-5 to TRBJ1-4; D is ambiguous. The CDR3 totals 17 residues. Germline CDR1 is MNHEY and CDR2 is SVGAGI. V lost 0 bases to trimming and J lost 0 bases, with 11 bases between them. The CDR3 protein is CASSYSVASATNEKLFF. CDR3 DNA sequence: TGTGCCAGCAGTTACTCGGTGGCGTCGGCAACTAATGAAAAACTGTTTTTT.

The chain couples TRBV20-1 to TRBJ2-7, with D unresolved. Between the trimmed V and J ends, which lost 2 bases and 5 bases, there was a span of 13 bases. Germline lookup yields CDR1 DFQATT and CDR2 SNEGSKA (reference sequence). The CDR3 length is 13 residues. The CDR3 reads CSARFVSPHEQYF. The DNA of the CDR3 is TGCAGTGCTAGATTTGTCAGCCCCCACGAGCAGTACTTC.

V is TRBV7-9 and J is TRBJ1-1; 8 bases agree with TRBD1. CDR3 length: 13 amino acids. Trimming cost V 4 bases and J 9 bases; bases outside gene matches: 7. Germline V lookup: CDR1 SEHNR, CDR2 FQNEAQ (reference sequence). CDR3 bases: TGTGCCAGCAGCTCCCGCACAGGGGGAAAAGCTTTCTTT. Translating gives CASSSRTGGKAFF.

V is TRBV7-2 and J is TRBJ2-3; D tentatively reads TRBD1 or TRBD2 (5 bases each). V was cut by 4 bases and J by 12 bases, with 23 bases left in between. This CDR3 is built from 15 residues. Per germline, CDR1 SGHTA and CDR2 FQGNSA. CDR3 in DNA: TGTGCCAGCAGCTCTTACGGGACCAGCGAAGTTGGTCAGTATTTT. It specifies CASSSYGTSEVGQYF.

This clonotype was seen a few times. The rearrangement links TRBV2 to TRBJ2-5; no reliable D call. Looked up from germline, CDR1 is SNHLY and CDR2 is FYNNEI. The CDR3 is 12 residues long. Trimming stripped 4 bases from V and 5 bases from J, with 8 bases between. The CDR3 is CASSGDAETQYF. CDR3 DNA: TGTGCCAGCAGTGGGGATGCGGAGACCCAGTACTTC.

This clonotype was found a few times. The chain carries TRBV20-1 and TRBJ2-5; the D gene could be TRBD1 or TRBD2 (6 bases each). Germline V gene sequence: CDR1 DFQATT, CDR2 SNEGSKA (reference sequence). CDR3 size: 15 residues. Trimming removed 0 bases from V and 5 bases from J, with 16 bases in between. In nucleotides, the CDR3 is TGCAGTGCTAGAGATGGGGGGCGCGTCTTTGAGACCCAGTACTTC. As protein: CSARDGGRVFETQYF.

The chain combines TRBV12-3 or TRBV12-4 with TRBJ2-7; the match to TRBD2 covers 7 bases. This CDR3 has 14 amino acids. Losses at the gene ends were 7 bases for V and 5 bases for J; bases not matched to a gene: 11. CDR3 amino acids: CASNERASGDEQYF. DNA of the CDR3: TGTGCCAGCAATGAGCGGGCTAGCGGCGACGAGCAGTACTTC.